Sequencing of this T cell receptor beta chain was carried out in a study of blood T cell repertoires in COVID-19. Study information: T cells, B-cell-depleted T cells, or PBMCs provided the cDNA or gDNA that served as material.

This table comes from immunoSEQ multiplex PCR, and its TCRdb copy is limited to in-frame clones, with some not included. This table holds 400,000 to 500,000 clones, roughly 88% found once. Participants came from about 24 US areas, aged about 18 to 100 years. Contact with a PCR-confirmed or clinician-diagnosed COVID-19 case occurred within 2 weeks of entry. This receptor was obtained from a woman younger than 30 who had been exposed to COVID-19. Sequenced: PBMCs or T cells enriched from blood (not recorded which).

As DNA, the CDR3 is TGTGCCAGCAGCTTAGAAATAGCAGATATCTACGAGCAGTACTTC. Protein: CASSLEIADIYEQYF. The rearrangement links TRBV11-2 to TRBJ2-7; unclear D gene. The V end lost 0 bases, the J end lost 3 bases, and 12 bases lay between the germline ends. The CDR3 is 15 residues long. The germline gives CDR1 SGHAT, CDR2 FQNNGV.